This T cell receptor (beta chain) was captured by sequencing in a study of cytomegalovirus exposure and HLA in healthy donors. The ends lost 3 bases at V and 3 bases at J; junction bases unmatched: 6. The CDR3 has 15 amino acids. From germline, CDR1 is KGHSH and CDR2 LQKENI. Study outcomes and limitations: Many donors carried some public TCRs, although rarity characterized most TCR sequences.

A word on this clone: The antigen is not known.

TCRdb's copy holds only in-frame clones and misses some; the assay was immunoSEQ multiplex PCR. The sample consists of over 150,000 clones, 80% to 90% of them appearing once. The chain combines TRBV18 with TRBJ1-1, with 8 bases that match TRBD1. This receptor was identified in a man aged 18 to 30 in good health and CMV-seropositive. The sequenced material came from PBMCs. The CDR3 region has the DNA TGTGCCAGCTCACCGAACACAGGGGGGGACACTGAAGCTTTCTTT. Translation: CASSPNTGGDTEAFF. Based on the CDR3 plus reference TRBV18 and TRBJ1-1, the full variable domain is NAGVMQNPRHLVRRRGQEARLRCSPMKGHSHVYWYRQLPEEGLKFMVYLQKENIIDESGMPKERFSAEFPKEGPSILRIQQVVRGDSAAYFCASSPNTGGDTEAFFGQGTRLTVV.